This T cell receptor beta chain was identified in a study of blood T cell repertoires in COVID-19. As for the study in general: Whether acute or convalescent, the COVID-19 samples came from the United States, Italy and Spain. Nucleic acid was either cDNA or gDNA, and it came from T cells, B-cell-depleted T cells, or PBMCs.

V lost 0 bases and J 1 base, leaving 11 bases between the germline ends. CDR1 is LGHNA and CDR2 is YNFKEQ in the germline V gene. The CDR3 runs to 16 residues. Here immunoSEQ multiplex PCR was the method, and the copy in TCRdb shows in-frame clones only, minus some. The table records approximately 160,000 clones, about four fifths of them present only once. This sequence was found in a young man with active or convalescent COVID-19. Sequenced: peripheral blood. This chain uses TRBV4-2 with TRBJ2-3; maybe TRBD2 (6 bases). For the CDR3, the DNA is TGTGCCAGCAGCCAAGATCGGGGGAGCGGCACAGATACGCAGTATTTT. Its protein product is CASSQDRGSGTDTQYF.